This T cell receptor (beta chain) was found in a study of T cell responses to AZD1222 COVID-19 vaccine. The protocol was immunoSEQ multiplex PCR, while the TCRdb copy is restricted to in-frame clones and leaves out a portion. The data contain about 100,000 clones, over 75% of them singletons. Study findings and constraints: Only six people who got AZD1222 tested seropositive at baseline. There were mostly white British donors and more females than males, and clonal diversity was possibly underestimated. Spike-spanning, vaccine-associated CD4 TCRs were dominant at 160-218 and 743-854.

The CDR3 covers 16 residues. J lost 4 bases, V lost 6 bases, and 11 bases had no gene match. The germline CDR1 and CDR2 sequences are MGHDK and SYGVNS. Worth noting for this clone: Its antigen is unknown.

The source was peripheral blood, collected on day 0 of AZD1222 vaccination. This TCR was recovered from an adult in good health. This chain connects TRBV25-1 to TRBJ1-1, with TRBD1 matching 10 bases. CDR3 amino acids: CASSERQGALTTEAFF. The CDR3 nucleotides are TGTGCCAGCAGCGAAAGACAGGGGGCTTTAACCACTGAAGCTTTCTTT.